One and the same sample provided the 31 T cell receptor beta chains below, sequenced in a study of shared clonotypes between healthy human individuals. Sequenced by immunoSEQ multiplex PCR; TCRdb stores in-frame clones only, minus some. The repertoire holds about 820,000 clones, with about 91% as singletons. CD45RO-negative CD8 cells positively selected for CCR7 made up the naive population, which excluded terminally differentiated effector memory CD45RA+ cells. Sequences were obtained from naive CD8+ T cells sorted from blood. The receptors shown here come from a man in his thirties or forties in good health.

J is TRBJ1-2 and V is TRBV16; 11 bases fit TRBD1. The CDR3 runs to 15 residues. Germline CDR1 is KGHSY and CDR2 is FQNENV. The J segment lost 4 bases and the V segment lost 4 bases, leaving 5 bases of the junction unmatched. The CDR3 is CASSLGQGAFYGYTF. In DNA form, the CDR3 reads TGTGCCAGCAGCCTAGGACAGGGGGCGTTCTATGGCTACACCTTC.

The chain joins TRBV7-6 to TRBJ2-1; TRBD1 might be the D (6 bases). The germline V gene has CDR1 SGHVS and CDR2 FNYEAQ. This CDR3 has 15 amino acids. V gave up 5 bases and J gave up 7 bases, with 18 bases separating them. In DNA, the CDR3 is TGTGCCAGCAGCCCCGGTACAGGGCCCTTGAATGAGCAGTTCTTC. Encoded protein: CASSPGTGPLNEQFF.

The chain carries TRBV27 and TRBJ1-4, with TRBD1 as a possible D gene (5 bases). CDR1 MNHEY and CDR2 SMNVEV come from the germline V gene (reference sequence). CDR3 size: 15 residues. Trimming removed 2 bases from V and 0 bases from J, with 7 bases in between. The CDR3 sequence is CASSLEGATNEKLFF. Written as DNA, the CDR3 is TGTGCCAGCAGTTTAGAAGGGGCAACTAATGAAAAACTGTTTTTT.

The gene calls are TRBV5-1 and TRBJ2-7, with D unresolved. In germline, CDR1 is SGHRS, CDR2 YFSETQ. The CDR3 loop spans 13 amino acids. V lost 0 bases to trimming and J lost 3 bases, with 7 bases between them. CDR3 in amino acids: CASSLGQVYEQYF. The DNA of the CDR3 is TGCGCCAGCAGCTTGGGGCAGGTCTACGAGCAGTACTTC.

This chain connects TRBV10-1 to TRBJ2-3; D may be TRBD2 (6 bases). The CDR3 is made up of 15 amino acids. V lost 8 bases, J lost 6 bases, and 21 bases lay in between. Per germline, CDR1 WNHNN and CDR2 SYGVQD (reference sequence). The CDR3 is CASSPLGGSMDTQYF. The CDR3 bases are TGCGCCAGCTCCCCTTTAGGAGGGAGCATGGATACGCAGTATTTT.

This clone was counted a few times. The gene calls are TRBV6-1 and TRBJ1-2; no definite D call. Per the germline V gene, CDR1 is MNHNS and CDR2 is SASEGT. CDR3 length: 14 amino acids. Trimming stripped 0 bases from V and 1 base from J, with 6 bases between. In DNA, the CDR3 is TGTGCCAGCAGTGAAGCAGGTCTTAACTATGGCTACACCTTC. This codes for CASSEAGLNYGYTF.

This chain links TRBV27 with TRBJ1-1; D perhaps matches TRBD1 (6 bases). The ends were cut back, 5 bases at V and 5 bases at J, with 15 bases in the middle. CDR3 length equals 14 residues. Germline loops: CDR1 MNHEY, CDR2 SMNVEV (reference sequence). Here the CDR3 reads CASSLRTDPTEAFF. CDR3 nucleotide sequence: TGTGCCAGCAGTCTCCGGACAGACCCAACTGAAGCTTTCTTT.

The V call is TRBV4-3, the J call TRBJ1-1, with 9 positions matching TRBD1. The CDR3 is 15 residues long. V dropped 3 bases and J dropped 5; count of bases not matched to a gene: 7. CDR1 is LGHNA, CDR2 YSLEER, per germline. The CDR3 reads CASSQKDRGLTEAFF. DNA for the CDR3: TGCGCCAGCAGCCAGAAGGACAGGGGTTTGACTGAAGCTTTCTTT.

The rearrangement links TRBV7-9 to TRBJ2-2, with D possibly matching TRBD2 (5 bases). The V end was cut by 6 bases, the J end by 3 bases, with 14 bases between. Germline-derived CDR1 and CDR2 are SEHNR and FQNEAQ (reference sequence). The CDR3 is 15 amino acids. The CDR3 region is CASRNLGRDTGELFF. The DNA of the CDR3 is TGTGCCAGCAGGAACCTTGGGCGGGACACCGGGGAGCTGTTTTTT.

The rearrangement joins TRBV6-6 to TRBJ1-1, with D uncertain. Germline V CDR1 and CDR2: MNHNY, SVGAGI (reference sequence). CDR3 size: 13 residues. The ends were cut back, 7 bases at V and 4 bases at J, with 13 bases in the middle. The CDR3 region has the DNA TGTGCCAGCATCCTCTATATGGGCACTGAAGCTTTCTTT. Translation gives CASILYMGTEAFF.

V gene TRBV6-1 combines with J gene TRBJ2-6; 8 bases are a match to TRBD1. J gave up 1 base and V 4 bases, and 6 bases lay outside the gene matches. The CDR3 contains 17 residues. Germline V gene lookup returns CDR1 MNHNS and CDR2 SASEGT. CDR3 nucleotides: TGTGCCAGCAGTGTTGGGACAGGAGGATCTGGGGCCAACGTCCTGACTTTC. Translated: CASSVGTGGSGANVLTF.

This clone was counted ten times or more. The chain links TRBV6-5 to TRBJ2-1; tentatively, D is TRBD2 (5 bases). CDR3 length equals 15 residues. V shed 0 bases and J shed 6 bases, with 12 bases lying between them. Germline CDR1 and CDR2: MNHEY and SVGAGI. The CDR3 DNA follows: TGTGCCAGCAGTTACTCGTCCGGGATCGGCAATGAGCAGTTCTTC. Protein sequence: CASSYSSGIGNEQFF.

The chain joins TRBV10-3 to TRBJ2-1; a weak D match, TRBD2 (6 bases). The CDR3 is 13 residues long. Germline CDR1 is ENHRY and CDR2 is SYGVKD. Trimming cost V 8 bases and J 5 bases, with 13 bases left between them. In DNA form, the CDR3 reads TGTGCCATCCGTCGGGAGCTTCACAATGAGCAGTTCTTC. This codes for CAIRRELHNEQFF.

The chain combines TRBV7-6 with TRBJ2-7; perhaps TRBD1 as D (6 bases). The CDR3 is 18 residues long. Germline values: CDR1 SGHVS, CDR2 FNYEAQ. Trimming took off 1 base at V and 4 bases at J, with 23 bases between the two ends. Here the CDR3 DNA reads TGTGCCAGCAGCTTAGGCCCGCCGACAGGCGCCGGTCTTTACGAGCAGTACTTC. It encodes CASSLGPPTGAGLYEQYF.

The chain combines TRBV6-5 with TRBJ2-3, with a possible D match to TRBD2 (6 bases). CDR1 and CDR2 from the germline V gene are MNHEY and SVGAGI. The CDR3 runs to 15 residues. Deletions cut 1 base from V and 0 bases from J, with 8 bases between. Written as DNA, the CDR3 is TGTGCCAGCAGTTACTTAGCGGCTAGCACAGATACGCAGTATTTT. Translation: CASSYLAASTDTQYF.

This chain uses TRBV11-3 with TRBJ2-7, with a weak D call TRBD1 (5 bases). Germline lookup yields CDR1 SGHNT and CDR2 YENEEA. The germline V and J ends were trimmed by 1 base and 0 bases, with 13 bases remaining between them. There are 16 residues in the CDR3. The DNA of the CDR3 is TGTGCCAGCAGCTTAGGGCTGGGGCAGGGCTCCTACGAGCAGTACTTC. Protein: CASSLGLGQGSYEQYF.

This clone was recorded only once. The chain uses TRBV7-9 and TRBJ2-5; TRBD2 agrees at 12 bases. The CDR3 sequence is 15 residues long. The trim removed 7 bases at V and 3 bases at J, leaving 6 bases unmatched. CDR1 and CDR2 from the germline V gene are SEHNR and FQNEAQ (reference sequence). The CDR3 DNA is TGTGCCAGCAACAGTCTAGCGGGAGGGAAAGAGACCCAGTACTTC. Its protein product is CASNSLAGGKETQYF.

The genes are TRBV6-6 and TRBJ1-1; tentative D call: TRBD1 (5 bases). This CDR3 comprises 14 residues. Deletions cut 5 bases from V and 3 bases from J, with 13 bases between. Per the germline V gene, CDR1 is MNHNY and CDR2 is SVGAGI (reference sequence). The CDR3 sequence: CASSHQDSYTEAFF. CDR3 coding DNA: TGTGCCAGCAGTCACCAAGACAGTTACACTGAAGCTTTCTTT.

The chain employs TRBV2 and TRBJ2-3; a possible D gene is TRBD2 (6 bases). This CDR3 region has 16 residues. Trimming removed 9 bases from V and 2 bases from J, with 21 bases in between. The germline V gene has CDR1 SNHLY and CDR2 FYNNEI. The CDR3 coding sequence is TGTGCCAGTGGGGGAGGACCACTTCCTATCACAGATACGCAGTATTTT. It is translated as CASGGGPLPITDTQYF.

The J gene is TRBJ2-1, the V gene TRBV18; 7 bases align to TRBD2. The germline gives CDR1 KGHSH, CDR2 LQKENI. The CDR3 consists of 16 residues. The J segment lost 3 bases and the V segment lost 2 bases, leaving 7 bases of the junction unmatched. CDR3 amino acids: CASSPSRERGYNEQFF. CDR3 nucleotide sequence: TGTGCCAGCTCACCATCGCGGGAGAGGGGCTACAATGAGCAGTTCTTC.

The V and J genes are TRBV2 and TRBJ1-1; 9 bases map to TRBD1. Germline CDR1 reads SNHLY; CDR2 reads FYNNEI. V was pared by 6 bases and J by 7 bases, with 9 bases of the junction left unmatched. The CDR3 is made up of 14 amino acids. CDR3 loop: CASSQQGARLEAFF. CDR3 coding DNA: TGTGCCAGCAGCCAACAGGGGGCGCGGCTTGAAGCTTTCTTT.

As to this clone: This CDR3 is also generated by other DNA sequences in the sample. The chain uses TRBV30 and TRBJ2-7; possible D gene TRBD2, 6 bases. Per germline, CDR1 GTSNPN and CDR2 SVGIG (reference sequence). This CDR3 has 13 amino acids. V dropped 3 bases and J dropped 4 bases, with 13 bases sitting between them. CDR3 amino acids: CAWSGGVSYEQYF. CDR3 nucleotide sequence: TGTGCCTGGAGCGGAGGGGTAAGTTACGAGCAGTACTTC.

In DNA form, the CDR3 reads TGCGCCAGCAGCCAAGCGAGATCCGTGGGCTACGAGCAGTACTTC. It yields the protein CASSQARSVGYEQYF. The rearrangement uses TRBV4-3 and TRBJ2-7, with unresolved D. This CDR3 is 15 amino acids long. V dropped 1 base and J dropped 3 bases, with 13 bases sitting between them. Germline V gene lookup returns CDR1 LGHNA and CDR2 YSLEER.

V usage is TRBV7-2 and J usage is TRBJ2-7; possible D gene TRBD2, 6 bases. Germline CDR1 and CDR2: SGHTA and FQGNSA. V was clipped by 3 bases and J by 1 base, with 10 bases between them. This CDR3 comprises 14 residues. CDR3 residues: CASSLEGISYEQYF. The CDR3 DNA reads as TGTGCCAGCAGCTTGGAGGGCATTTCCTACGAGCAGTACTTC.

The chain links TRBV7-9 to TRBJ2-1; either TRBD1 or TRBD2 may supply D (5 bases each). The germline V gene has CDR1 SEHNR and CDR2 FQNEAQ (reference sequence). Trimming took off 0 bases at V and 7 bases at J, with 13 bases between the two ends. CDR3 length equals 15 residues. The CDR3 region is CASSLAGEGGNEQFF. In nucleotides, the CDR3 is TGTGCCAGCAGCTTAGCGGGGGAAGGTGGGAATGAGCAGTTCTTC.

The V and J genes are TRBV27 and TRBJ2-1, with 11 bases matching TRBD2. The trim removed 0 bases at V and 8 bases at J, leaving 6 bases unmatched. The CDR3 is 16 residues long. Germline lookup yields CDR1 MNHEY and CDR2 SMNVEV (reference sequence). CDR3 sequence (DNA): TGTGCCAGCAGTTTATCGTTACTAGCGGGAGACCATGAGCAGTTCTTC. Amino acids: CASSLSLLAGDHEQFF.

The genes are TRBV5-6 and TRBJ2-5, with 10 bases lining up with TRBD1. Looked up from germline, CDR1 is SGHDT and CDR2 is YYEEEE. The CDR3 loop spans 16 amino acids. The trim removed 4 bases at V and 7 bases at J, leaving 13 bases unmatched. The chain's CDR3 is CASSVAGTGALWTQYF. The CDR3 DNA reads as TGTGCCAGCAGCGTCGCCGGGACAGGGGCGTTGTGGACCCAGTACTTC. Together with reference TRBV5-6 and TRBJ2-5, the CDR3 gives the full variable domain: DAGVTQSPTHLIKTRGQQVTLRCSPKSGHDTVSWYQQALGQGPQFIFQYYEEEERQRGNFPDRFSGHQFPNYSSELNVNALLLGDSALYLCASSVAGTGALWTQYFGPGTRLLVL.

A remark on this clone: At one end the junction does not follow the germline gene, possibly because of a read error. As DNA, the CDR3 is TGTGCCAGTAGGATAGCCAGCGGACTATACAATGAGCAGTTCTTC. It codes for CASRIASGLYNEQFF. The chain carries TRBV19 and TRBJ2-1, with a tentative D call TRBD2 (6 bases). CDR3 length equals 15 residues. CDR1 and CDR2 from the germline V gene are LNHDA and SQIVND (reference sequence).

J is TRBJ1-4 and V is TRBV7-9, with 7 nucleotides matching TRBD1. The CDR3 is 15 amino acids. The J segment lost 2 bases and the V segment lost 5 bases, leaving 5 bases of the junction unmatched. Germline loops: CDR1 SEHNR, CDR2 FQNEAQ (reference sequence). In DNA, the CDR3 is TGTGCCAGCAGCGACGTACAGGGGACTAATGAAAAACTGTTTTTT. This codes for CASSDVQGTNEKLFF.

The chain's CDR3 is CASSDPRTSGRAGELFF. In nucleotides, the CDR3 is TGTGCCAGCAGCGATCCAAGGACTAGCGGGAGGGCCGGGGAGCTGTTTTTT. The chain employs TRBV7-3 and TRBJ2-2, with 15 bases lining up with TRBD2. The V gene's germline CDR1 is SGHTA and CDR2 FQGTGA. CDR3 length equals 17 residues. V was pared by 5 bases and J by 6 bases, with 7 bases of the junction left unmatched.

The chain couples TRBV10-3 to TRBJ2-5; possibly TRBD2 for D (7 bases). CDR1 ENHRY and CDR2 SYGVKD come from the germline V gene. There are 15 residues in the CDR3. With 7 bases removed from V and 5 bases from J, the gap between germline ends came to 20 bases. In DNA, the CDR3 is TGTGCCATCAACAGGGAGGGGGTAACAAGGGAGACCCAGTACTTC. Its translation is CAINREGVTRETQYF.